This T cell receptor (beta chain) was retrieved from a study of T-cell memory formation after mild COVID-19. The wider study: Largely, the TCR clusters proved donor specific. General observations from the study: Clones contracting day 15 to 85 were balanced CD4/CD8; later expanders leaned CD4+. For contracting clones, CD4+ ones sat mainly in CM and EM, CD8+ in EMRA.

Trimming cost V 0 bases and J 4 bases; bases outside gene matches: 4. CDR3 length: 18 amino acids. The germline V gene has CDR1 LGHNA and CDR2 YNFKEQ. This clonotype was detected many times. Its antigen remains unidentified. The authors produced TCR alpha and TCR beta cDNA libraries with sample barcodes and UMIs by 5'RACE using constant-segment primers. TCRdb re-called the 5' RACE reads with MiXCR, one entry per CDR3 protein. The data contain around 250,000 distinct CDR3 sequences, about 16% of them singletons. The sequence was obtained from a man aged 18 to 30 who had mild COVID-19 (a few samples of this study predate the infection). Cell type and time point are not known. Sequencing used PBMCs or a T cell subset sorted from them (not recorded which). The rearrangement joins TRBV4-2 to TRBJ2-1, with 15 bases identical to TRBD2. CDR3 in amino acids: CASSQDLGTSGGYNEQFF. CDR3 in DNA: TGTGCCAGCAGCCAAGATCTAGGGACTAGCGGGGGGTACAATGAGCAGTTCTTC.